Listed below are T cell receptor beta chains from one sample, sequenced in a study of chemoradiotherapy in HPV16-positive cancers. Sequenced by immunoSEQ multiplex PCR; TCRdb stores in-frame clones only, minus some. Here the sample spans tens of thousands of clones, more than 90% being singletons. Sequencing used blood, obtained from a patient who underwent chemoradiotherapy. The source of these receptors is a human donor with HPV-associated anogenital cancer. Each CDR3 is given with its conserved first and last residue. The D gene is left open where the match is weak. Clone size is not always given. Where it is, it says once, few, many or a class for expanded clones.

size: NA
length: 15
J: TRBJ2-1
V: TRBV4-3
D: TRBD2
CDR3: CASSQDTASGGVRFF
DNA: TGCGCCAGCAGCCAAGATACAGCTAGCGGGGGGGTGCGGTTCTTC

size: NA
length: 16
J: TRBJ2-6
V: TRBV29-1
D: TRBD1
CDR3: CSVGDRAFSGANVLTF
DNA: TGCAGCGTTGGTGACAGGGCGTTTTCTGGGGCCAACGTCCTGACTTTC

size: NA
length: 16
J: TRBJ2-3
V: TRBV7-3
D: TRBD2
CDR3: CASSYGLAGGADTQYF
DNA: TGTGCCAGCAGCTACGGACTAGCGGGAGGGGCAGATACGCAGTATTTT

size: NA
length: 14
J: TRBJ1-5
V: TRBV10-3
D: TRBD1
CDR3: CAISDQGGDQPQHF
DNA: TGTGCCATCAGTGACCAGGGGGGGGATCAGCCCCAGCATTTT

size: NA
length: 15
J: TRBJ2-3
V: TRBV2
D: NA
CDR3: CASSEGQGRVNTQYF
DNA: TGTGCCAGCAGTGAGGGGCAGGGAAGGGTTAATACGCAGTATTTT

size: few
length: 14
J: TRBJ2-7
V: TRBV7-2
D: TRBD2
CDR3: CASSSSLADYEQYF
DNA: TGTGCCAGCAGCTCAAGCCTAGCGGACTACGAGCAGTACTTC

size: NA
length: 13
J: TRBJ1-2
V: TRBV27
D: TRBD1
CDR3: CASSPTGVYGYTF
DNA: TGTGCCAGCAGTCCAACAGGGGTCTATGGCTACACCTTC

size: once
length: 12
J: TRBJ1-1
V: TRBV2
D: NA
CDR3: CASNSLDTEAFF
DNA: TGTGCCAGCAACTCTCTGGACACTGAAGCTTTCTTT

size: NA
length: 16
J: TRBJ2-2
V: TRBV7-2
D: TRBD1
CDR3: CASSLGRGFITGELFF
DNA: TGTGCCAGCAGCTTAGGCAGGGGGTTCATAACCGGGGAGCTGTTTTTT

size: NA
length: 15
J: TRBJ1-1
V: TRBV6-5
D: TRBD1
CDR3: CASIGTGLMNTEAFF
DNA: TGTGCCAGCATCGGGACAGGACTCATGAACACTGAAGCTTTCTTT

size: NA
length: 17
J: TRBJ2-2
V: TRBV5-1
D: TRBD2
CDR3: CASSVRSGTRRTGELFF
DNA: TGCGCCAGCAGCGTAAGGTCCGGGACTAGGCGAACCGGGGAGCTGTTTTTT

size: NA
length: 16
J: TRBJ2-3
V: TRBV28
D: NA
CDR3: CASSLPPASRTDTQYF
DNA: TGTGCCAGCAGTCTCCCGCCAGCTAGTCGGACAGATACGCAGTATTTT

size: NA
length: 17
J: TRBJ2-6
V: TRBV7-9
D: NA
CDR3: CASSLGGYSSGANVLTF
DNA: TGTGCCAGCAGCTTAGGGGGATATAGCTCTGGGGCCAACGTCCTGACTTTC

size: NA
length: 16
J: TRBJ1-5
V: TRBV19
D: NA
CDR3: CARGETVAYSNQPQHF
DNA: TGTGCCAGGGGGGAGACAGTTGCTTATAGCAATCAGCCCCAGCATTTT

size: NA
length: 13
J: TRBJ2-7
V: TRBV6-5
D: NA
CDR3: CASSYGDKYEQYF
DNA: TGTGCCAGCAGTTACGGGGACAAATACGAGCAGTACTTC

size: NA
length: 11
J: TRBJ2-7
V: TRBV20-1
D: NA
CDR3: CSARLGPEQYF
DNA: TGCAGTGCTAGGTTGGGCCCTGAGCAGTACTTC

size: NA
length: 18
J: TRBJ2-1
V: TRBV4-1
D: TRBD2
CDR3: CASSQDPTLAGPYNEQFF
DNA: TGCGCCAGCAGCCAAGATCCCACACTAGCGGGACCTTACAATGAGCAGTTCTTC

size: NA
length: 16
J: TRBJ2-1
V: TRBV15
D: TRBD2
CDR3: CATSRDRGGSNNEQFF
DNA: TGTGCCACCAGCAGAGATCGTGGCGGGAGTAACAATGAGCAGTTCTTC

size: NA
length: 12
J: TRBJ2-1
V: TRBV7-9
D: NA
CDR3: CASSATGDEQFF
DNA: TGTGCCAGCAGCGCAACCGGGGATGAGCAGTTCTTC

size: once
length: 14
J: TRBJ1-1
V: TRBV18
D: NA
CDR3: CASSRDHVGTEAFF
DNA: TGTGCCAGCTCGCGGGACCATGTGGGCACTGAAGCTTTCTTT

size: NA
length: 16
J: TRBJ2-1
V: TRBV9
D: TRBD2
CDR3: CASSVRIAGSYNEQFF
DNA: TGTGCCAGCAGCGTCCGTATAGCGGGCTCCTACAATGAGCAGTTCTTC

size: NA
length: 13
J: TRBJ1-2
V: TRBV27
D: TRBD1
CDR3: CASSETGDYGYTF
DNA: TGTGCCAGCAGCGAGACAGGGGACTATGGCTACACCTTC

size: NA
length: 15
J: TRBJ1-3
V: TRBV19
D: NA
CDR3: CASSFSGALGNTIYF
DNA: TGTGCCAGTAGTTTCTCAGGGGCCCTCGGAAACACCATATATTTT

size: NA
length: 14
J: TRBJ2-1
V: TRBV5-1
D: NA
CDR3: CASSLALSREEEFF
DNA: TGCGCCAGCAGCTTGGCTCTATCAAGGGAAGAGGAGTTCTTC

size: NA
length: 14
J: TRBJ1-1
V: TRBV7-6
D: TRBD1
CDR3: CASSSGGGNTEAFF
DNA: TGTGCCAGCAGCTCAGGGGGCGGTAACACTGAAGCTTTCTTT

size: NA
length: 14
J: TRBJ2-2
V: TRBV29-1
D: TRBD2
CDR3: CSALSGVNTGELFF
DNA: TGCAGCGCCTTGAGCGGGGTGAACACCGGGGAGCTGTTTTTT

size: NA
length: 15
J: TRBJ1-1
V: TRBV5-1
D: NA
CDR3: CASSWAGQMNTEAFF
DNA: TGCGCCAGCAGCTGGGCGGGACAAATGAACACTGAAGCTTTCTTT

size: NA
length: 17
J: TRBJ2-7
V: TRBV15
D: TRBD1
CDR3: CATSSPGQGALSNEQYF
DNA: TGTGCCACCAGCTCTCCGGGACAGGGGGCCCTGAGCAACGAGCAGTACTTC

size: NA
length: 18
J: TRBJ2-7
V: TRBV11-2
D: TRBD2
CDR3: CASSSGGGRGPSSYEQYF
DNA: TGTGCCAGCAGCTCGGGAGGGGGGAGGGGACCGAGCTCCTACGAGCAGTACTTC

size: NA
length: 11
J: TRBJ2-3
V: TRBV7-9
D: NA
CDR3: CASSFTDTQYF
DNA: TGTGCCAGCAGCTTCACAGATACGCAGTATTTT

size: NA
length: 16
J: TRBJ2-1
V: TRBV6-1
D: NA
CDR3: CASSEALRLLYNEQFF
DNA: TGTGCCAGCAGTGAAGCGCTTCGGCTACTCTACAATGAGCAGTTCTTC

size: NA
length: 14
J: TRBJ1-5
V: TRBV5-4
D: NA
CDR3: CASSLLDVNQPQHF
DNA: TGTGCCAGCAGCCTCCTGGACGTCAATCAGCCCCAGCATTTT

size: NA
length: 14
J: TRBJ2-3
V: TRBV18
D: NA
CDR3: CASSNSQGSDTQYF
DNA: TGTGCCAGCTCAAATTCACAGGGATCAGATACGCAGTATTTT

size: NA
length: 15
J: TRBJ2-2
V: TRBV2
D: NA
CDR3: CASSVVTANTGELFF
DNA: TGTGCCAGCAGTGTAGTGACAGCGAACACCGGGGAGCTGTTTTTT

size: NA
length: 13
J: TRBJ2-3
V: TRBV4-3
D: NA
CDR3: CASSPVGADTQYF
DNA: TGCGCCAGCAGCCCAGTGGGGGCAGATACGCAGTATTTT

size: NA
length: 15
J: TRBJ2-1
V: TRBV7-3
D: TRBD2
CDR3: CASSSRLAGIGEQFF
DNA: TGTGCCAGCAGCTCCCGACTAGCGGGGATAGGTGAGCAGTTCTTC

size: NA
length: 13
J: TRBJ2-5
V: TRBV11-2
D: NA
CDR3: CASSLGQGETQYF
DNA: TGTGCCAGCAGCTTAGGGCAGGGAGAGACCCAGTACTTC

size: NA
length: 15
J: TRBJ2-5
V: TRBV9
D: NA
CDR3: CASSVDGMLEETQYF
DNA: TGTGCCAGCAGCGTAGACGGGATGCTGGAAGAGACCCAGTACTTC

size: NA
length: 14
J: TRBJ2-1
V: TRBV18
D: NA
CDR3: CASSPRQENNEQFF
DNA: TGTGCCAGCTCACCACGGCAGGAGAACAATGAGCAGTTCTTC

size: NA
length: 16
J: TRBJ1-4
V: TRBV4-1
D: NA
CDR3: CASSRGSNTANEKLFF
DNA: TGCGCCAGCAGCCGTGGGTCTAACACGGCGAATGAAAAACTGTTTTTT

size: NA
length: 15
J: TRBJ1-4
V: TRBV19
D: NA
CDR3: CASTGLYATNEKLFF
DNA: TGTGCCAGTACCGGACTCTATGCAACTAATGAAAAACTGTTTTTT

size: NA
length: 14
J: TRBJ2-7
V: TRBV5-1
D: TRBD1
CDR3: CASSPTGVSYEQYF
DNA: TGCGCCAGCAGCCCGACAGGGGTCTCCTACGAGCAGTACTTC

size: NA
length: 16
J: TRBJ2-6
V: TRBV7-3
D: NA
CDR3: CASSSQAGIGANVLTF
DNA: TGTGCCAGCAGCTCCCAGGCGGGGATTGGGGCCAACGTCCTGACTTTC

size: NA
length: 14
J: TRBJ2-2
V: TRBV6-4
D: NA
CDR3: CASSDQGSTGELFF
DNA: TGTGCCAGCAGTGATCAGGGTTCCACCGGGGAGCTGTTTTTT

size: NA
length: 15
J: TRBJ1-1
V: TRBV6-5
D: NA
CDR3: CASSRLLTMNTEAFF
DNA: TGTGCCAGCAGCCGCCTACTGACTATGAACACTGAAGCTTTCTTT

size: NA
length: 15
J: TRBJ2-3
V: TRBV10-3
D: NA
CDR3: CAISGSGGSADTQYF
DNA: TGTGCCATCAGTGGGTCAGGGGGGAGTGCAGATACGCAGTATTTT

size: NA
length: 13
J: TRBJ1-1
V: TRBV7-9
D: NA
CDR3: CASSLGQNTEAFF
DNA: TGTGCCAGCAGCTTAGGACAGAACACTGAAGCTTTCTTT

size: NA
length: 16
J: TRBJ1-3
V: TRBV28
D: NA
CDR3: CASSGTVYISGNTIYF
DNA: TGTGCCAGCAGTGGAACCGTTTACATCTCTGGAAACACCATATATTTT

size: NA
length: 16
J: TRBJ2-3
V: TRBV9
D: TRBD2
CDR3: CASSVGTSGYTDTQYF
DNA: TGTGCCAGCAGCGTTGGGACTAGCGGATACACAGATACGCAGTATTTT

size: NA
length: 15
J: TRBJ2-7
V: TRBV10-3
D: NA
CDR3: CAISEAGTGPYEQYF
DNA: TGTGCCATCAGTGAGGCCGGGACTGGGCCCTACGAGCAGTACTTC

size: NA
length: 14
J: TRBJ2-1
V: TRBV5-6
D: NA
CDR3: CASSFRGPYNEQFF
DNA: TGTGCCAGCAGCTTCAGGGGCCCCTACAATGAGCAGTTCTTC

size: NA
length: 15
J: TRBJ2-2
V: TRBV4-1
D: NA
CDR3: CASSQVQGPTGELFF
DNA: TGCGCCAGCAGCCAGGTCCAAGGACCCACCGGGGAGCTGTTTTTT

size: NA
length: 17
J: TRBJ2-1
V: TRBV27
D: NA
CDR3: CASSPLNRAGQGHEQFF
DNA: TGTGCCAGCAGCCCCTTAAATAGGGCAGGCCAAGGCCATGAGCAGTTCTTC

size: NA
length: 12
J: TRBJ1-1
V: TRBV6-6
D: NA
CDR3: CASNQGNTEAFF
DNA: TGTGCCAGCAACCAGGGGAACACTGAAGCTTTCTTT